This TCR beta chain appears in the sequencing data of a study of cytomegalovirus exposure and HLA in healthy donors. Comment on this clone: Its antigen is still unknown.

PCR amplification relied on 60 Vbeta primers (plus 13 Jbeta primers). The data were produced by immunoSEQ multiplex PCR, yet TCRdb's version contains in-frame clones alone and is incomplete. The sample yields 79,000 or so clones, around 70% seen once. Findings and limits, study-wide: There were several of the most significant clusters that appeared linked to common viral pathogens in a later analysis. TCR beta chain V- and J-gene trimming was linked, in a later analysis, to a missense variant in DCLRE1C. The classifier reportedly diagnosed cytomegalovirus status with high specificity and sensitivity.

V lost 4 bases to trimming and J lost 6 bases; unmatched junction nucleotides: 7. Per germline, CDR1 SQVTM and CDR2 ANQGSEA. This CDR3 comprises 15 residues. Sequenced: PBMCs. This TCR was recovered from a woman aged 40 to 50 in good health and CMV-seropositive. The chain joins TRBV29-1 to TRBJ1-5; 12 bases line up with TRBD1. CDR3 sequence reads: CSVVLRDRGLQPQHF. The CDR3 DNA reads as TGCAGCGTTGTGCTTCGGGACAGGGGGCTTCAGCCCCAGCATTTT.